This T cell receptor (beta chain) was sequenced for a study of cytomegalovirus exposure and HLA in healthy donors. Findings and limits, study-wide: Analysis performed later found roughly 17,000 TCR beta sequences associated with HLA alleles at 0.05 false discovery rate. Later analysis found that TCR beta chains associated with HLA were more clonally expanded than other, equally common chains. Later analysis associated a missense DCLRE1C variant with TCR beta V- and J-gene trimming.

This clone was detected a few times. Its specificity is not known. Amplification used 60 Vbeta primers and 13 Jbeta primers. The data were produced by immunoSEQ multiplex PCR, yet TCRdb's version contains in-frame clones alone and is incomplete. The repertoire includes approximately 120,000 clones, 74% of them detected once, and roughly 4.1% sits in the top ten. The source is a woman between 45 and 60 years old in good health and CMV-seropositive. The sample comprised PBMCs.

The chain's CDR3 is CASNGEPYEQYF. In DNA form, the CDR3 reads TGTGCCAGCAACGGGGAGCCCTACGAGCAGTACTTC. This rearrangement joins TRBV2 to TRBJ2-7; a possible D gene is TRBD2 (5 bases). Germline-derived CDR1 and CDR2 are SNHLY and FYNNEI. Trimming left V 7 bases short and J 2 bases short, with 9 bases between. The CDR3 loop spans 12 amino acids.